This T cell receptor beta chain is drawn from a study of blood T cell repertoires in COVID-19. Study-level background: T cells, B-cell-depleted T cells, or PBMCs supplied cDNA or gDNA.

With V trimmed by 4 bases and J by 3 bases, 3 bases remained unmatched. Germline V gene sequence: CDR1 SGHRS, CDR2 YFSETQ. The CDR3 totals 15 residues. Source study methods: It was from reference gene primer amplification that nucleated cell counts were estimated. The assay was immunoSEQ multiplex PCR, and TCRdb's table has in-frame clones only and misses some. Clonal size and the V and J genes are those of that table, whereas D and trimming came from the DNA. In the table there are roughly 80,000 clones, over 75% of which are singletons. Specimen: peripheral blood. The chain combines TRBV5-1 with TRBJ2-2, with TRBD1 matching over 10 bases. This clonotype was sampled from a human donor in a cohort sampled during active COVID-19. The CDR3 protein is CASSPGTGDTGELFF. In DNA form, the CDR3 reads TGCGCCAGCAGCCCCGGGACAGGGGACACCGGGGAGCTGTTTTTT.